This TCR beta chain was observed in a study of T cells after yellow fever vaccination (dated by TCRdb to the late 2010s). Notes on the research overall: The SMART-Seq v4 Ultra Low Input RNA kit was used to prepare libraries from fractions with low cell numbers. Bulk TCR alpha and beta repertoires were sequenced longitudinally to track T-cell clones before and after primary and booster YFV17D yellow fever vaccination. Two healthy male donors, one aged 18 to 29 and one aged 30 to 40 years, made up the cohort. Blood samples were taken at several timepoints before and after primary and secondary immunization, and bulk PBMC replicates and cell subsets were isolated. The full study reports these points: A small share of clonotypes was detected in both CD4 and CD8 compartments, with the overlap likely arising from convergent recombination. Compared with the primary T-cell response, the secondary T-cell response was faster but weaker, reaching its peak on day 5 rather than on day 15. After the booster, most of the clones that had expanded following primary vaccination were detected again (almost 98% of CD4 and 88% of CD8), which suggests that memory was broadly maintained. Computational filtering was required because FACS-sorted repertoires could contain abundant contaminating clonotypes from the bulk population. Because the study included only a couple of donors, the extent to which the findings can be generalized is limited.

In the germline V gene (reference sequence), CDR1 corresponds to LGHDT and CDR2 to YNNKEL. The CDR3, cysteine through phenylalanine, is 14 amino acids long. The only DNA kept is the CDR3, 42 bases in frame from the first base. V is trimmed back by 4 bases and J by 2 bases, and the junction contains 4 bases that no gene match accounts for. A few counts support this clonotype. There is no known antigen for this receptor. Base qualities are not at hand, and no much larger clone is one base apart. TCR cDNA was synthesized by 5'RACE template switching, through which a universal primer site and unique molecular identifiers were introduced. Priming of cDNA synthesis was performed from both the TCR alpha and TCR beta constant segments. Two PCR steps were used to amplify libraries, with sample barcodes and sequencing adapters being added in the second step. Sequencing of libraries was done on Illumina HiSeq 2500 (2x100 bp) or NovaSeq (2x150 bp). As for how the authors treated the data: Reads were demultiplexed and collapsed into UMI consensus sequences with MIGEC, and V(D)J alignment was performed with MiXCR. Vaccine-responding clonotypes were identified with edgeR using replicate PBMC samples, with FDR below 0.01 and a log2 fold change above 5 up to day 15 being required. Each bulk clonotype received a CD4 or CD8 identity based on whether the sequenced CD4 or CD8 repertoire contained that clonotype at higher abundance. The public reads were run again by TCRdb, first through fastp at Q25 and then through MiXCR, and only productive beta chains were kept. CDR3 protein duplicates are merged, each entry listing the most common genes and DNA. The V and J calls, along with clone size, are taken from TCRdb and not from the paper's own processing. The sample yields about 580,000 distinct CDR3 sequences; less than 20% were counted once. The ten largest make up roughly 17% of the sample.

Reading the label with the study, this specimen's treatment or condition is: live attenuated yellow fever vaccine strain. At each blood-draw timepoint, two biological replicates of bulk PBMCs were collected. A standard Ficoll-Paque protocol was used to isolate PBMCs from peripheral blood. RNA was extracted with TriZol from bulk PBMCs, CD4 and CD8 fractions, and dextramer-positive and dextramer-negative fractions. The source is a man between 18 and 29 years old who received the YFV17D yellow fever vaccine. The sequencing used PBMCs, collected about 5 days after the first yellow fever vaccination. In this chain, TRBV3-1 is recombined with TRBJ2-7, with 8 bases matching TRBD2. In nucleotide form, the sequence is TGTGCCAGCAGCCGGGGACTAGACCCCTACGAGCAGTACTTC. Translation gives CASSRGLDPYEQYF.